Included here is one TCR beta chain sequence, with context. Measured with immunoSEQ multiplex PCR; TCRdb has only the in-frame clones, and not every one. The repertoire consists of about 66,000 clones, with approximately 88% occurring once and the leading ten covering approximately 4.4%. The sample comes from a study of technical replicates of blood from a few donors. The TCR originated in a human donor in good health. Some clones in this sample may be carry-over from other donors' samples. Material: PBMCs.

The CDR3 reads CASSGQGALQFF. The CDR3 bases are TGTGCCAGCAGTGGACAGGGGGCTTTGCAGTTCTTC. This chain joins TRBV2 and TRBJ2-1, with TRBD1 matching over 10 bases. CDR1 and CDR2 from the germline V gene are SNHLY and FYNNEI. The trim removed 4 bases at V and 12 bases at J, leaving 3 bases unmatched. This CDR3 spans 12 amino acids.